This entry is about one T cell receptor (beta chain). Its antigen is unidentified. Germline CDR1 and CDR2: MGHRA and YSYEKL. CDR3 length: 15 residues. The trim removed 0 bases at V and 8 bases at J, leaving 6 bases unmatched. Healthy Caucasians alone served as donors. These data come from a study of identical twins. Study-wide results and caveats: Instead of following the same donors, the conclusions were based on cross-sectional statistical analysis. Models predicted less out-of-frame TCR alpha sharing in monozygotic twins than was found.

Unique molecular identifiers were present on the cDNA, which also gained a universal primer site by template switching. Each CDR3 protein is one row after TCRdb ran MiXCR on the 5' RACE reads. Here the sample spans 1.5 million to 2 million distinct CDR3 sequences, 25% to 35% being singletons. J is TRBJ2-1 and V is TRBV4-1; 8 bases agree with TRBD2. This clonotype was sampled from a newborn girl in good health. The sequencing input was cord blood. The chain's CDR3 is CASSQDQREGYEQFF. CDR3 nucleotides: TGCGCCAGCAGCCAAGATCAACGGGAGGGATATGAGCAGTTCTTC.